One and the same sample provided the 30 T cell receptor beta chains below, sequenced in a study of radiotherapy plus CTLA-4 blockade in lung cancer. Sequencing used immunoSEQ multiplex PCR; TCRdb keeps in-frame clones, though not all of them. The data contain tens of thousands of clones, around 87% of them singletons. Specimen: peripheral blood, collected from a patient treated with radiotherapy plus ipilimumab. The receptors derive from a human donor with non-small cell lung cancer that progressed on radiotherapy plus ipilimumab.

On this clone: At one end, the junction sequence differs from germline, possibly due to a read error. The gene calls are TRBV4-1 and TRBJ1-4, with TRBD1 identical over 7 bases. The CDR3 loop spans 15 amino acids. Germline CDR1 is MGHRA and CDR2 is YSYEKL. In DNA, the CDR3 is TGTGCCAGCAGCCAAACGACAGGGTCTAATGAAAAACTGTTTTTT. Its translation: CASSQTTGSNEKLFF.

The chain couples TRBV18 to TRBJ2-1; possibly TRBD1 or TRBD2 for D (6 bases each). With 0 bases removed from V and 7 bases from J, the gap between germline ends came to 19 bases. The CDR3 is made up of 17 amino acids. The V gene's germline CDR1 is KGHSH and CDR2 LQKENI. The CDR3 DNA reads as TGTGCCAGCTCACCACCGGTACTAGCAGGAACAGGGAATGAGCAGTTCTTC. Protein product: CASSPPVLAGTGNEQFF.

The rearrangement joins TRBV11-2 to TRBJ2-7; D gene ambiguous. The V end lost 0 bases, the J end lost 6 bases, and 9 bases lay between the germline ends. This CDR3 comprises 13 residues. Germline loops: CDR1 SGHAT, CDR2 FQNNGV. CDR3 sequence (DNA): TGTGCCAGCAGCTTAGATAGAATGGGCGAGCAGTACTTC. Its translation is CASSLDRMGEQYF.

Here the CDR3 reads CASSLAPISHTEAFF. DNA of the CDR3: TGTGCCAGCAGCTTAGCTCCTATATCCCACACTGAAGCTTTCTTT. The rearrangement links TRBV7-2 to TRBJ1-1, with no clear D. Germline V lookup: CDR1 SGHTA, CDR2 FQGNSA. With 0 bases removed from V and 3 bases from J, the gap between germline ends came to 11 bases. This CDR3 spans 15 amino acids.

The chain combines TRBV7-9 with TRBJ2-7; D remains ambiguous. This CDR3 is 13 amino acids long. V was pared by 5 bases and J by 2 bases, with 10 bases between. Germline V gene data show CDR1 as SEHNR and CDR2 as FQNEAQ (reference sequence). In DNA form, the CDR3 reads TGTGCCAGCAGCCCCCGTTGGACCTACGAGCAGTACTTC. It codes for CASSPRWTYEQYF.

V usage is TRBV25-1 and J usage is TRBJ1-2; 7 bases align to TRBD1. The germline CDR1 and CDR2 sequences are MGHDK and SYGVNS. The CDR3 has 11 amino acids. V was pared by 8 bases and J by 5 bases, with 2 bases of the junction left unmatched. The CDR3: CASSQGYGYTF. The CDR3 DNA follows: TGTGCCAGCTCACAGGGGTATGGCTACACCTTC.

The chain couples TRBV28 to TRBJ1-6; D is unresolved. The CDR3 extends over 17 amino acids. The germline CDR1 and CDR2 sequences are MDHEN and SYDVKM. The V end was cut by 1 base, the J end by 6 bases, with 16 bases between. The CDR3 here is CASSLYRSGSGNSPLHF. As DNA, the CDR3 is TGTGCCAGCAGTTTATACCGATCTGGGTCCGGTAATTCACCCCTCCACTTT.

This rearrangement joins TRBV9 to TRBJ1-2; 10 bases are a match to TRBD1. V lost 2 bases and J lost 2; bases outside the gene matches: 3. The CDR3 is 15 amino acids. Looked up from germline, CDR1 is SGDLS and CDR2 is YYNGEE. This CDR3 is CASSVGDRGNYGYTF. DNA for the CDR3: TGTGCCAGCAGCGTGGGGGACAGGGGCAACTATGGCTACACCTTC.

The chain uses TRBV27 and TRBJ1-2; 8 positions match TRBD1. The germline gives CDR1 MNHEY, CDR2 SMNVEV (reference sequence). The CDR3 loop spans 14 amino acids. J gave up 8 bases and V 5 bases, and 10 bases lay outside the gene matches. The CDR3 reads CASSLRQGLGGYTF. In nucleotides, the CDR3 is TGTGCCAGCAGTCTCAGACAGGGGCTTGGAGGCTACACCTTC.

V usage is TRBV27 and J usage is TRBJ2-5; 7 bases agree with TRBD2. This CDR3 spans 13 amino acids. The J segment lost 8 bases and the V segment lost 2 bases, leaving 5 bases of the junction unmatched. Per germline, CDR1 MNHEY and CDR2 SMNVEV (reference sequence). The CDR3 loop is CASSLGGEGTQYF. The CDR3 DNA reads as TGTGCCAGCAGTTTAGGTGGGGAGGGTACCCAGTACTTC.

V and J are TRBV19 and TRBJ1-1, with a weak D call TRBD1 (6 bases). The germline CDR1 and CDR2 sequences are LNHDA and SQIVND (reference sequence). The CDR3 contains 14 residues. V lost 4 bases, J lost 5 bases, and 14 bases lay in between. CDR3 sequence: CASSSQQGPTEAFF. In nucleotides, the CDR3 is TGTGCCAGTAGTAGCCAGCAGGGGCCGACTGAAGCTTTCTTT.

The chain links TRBV7-2 to TRBJ1-4; D is unresolved. Germline-derived CDR1 and CDR2 are SGHTA and FQGNSA. The V gene lost 1 base and the J gene lost 5 bases, with 11 bases spanning the gap. The CDR3 loop spans 15 amino acids. CDR3 DNA sequence: TGTGCCAGCAGCTTAGTTGGCGCACCCAATGAAAAACTGTTTTTT. Residues: CASSLVGAPNEKLFF.

The gene calls are TRBV29-1 and TRBJ1-2; D gene ambiguous. Germline V CDR1 and CDR2: SQVTM, ANQGSEA. The ends were cut back, 4 bases at V and 1 base at J, with 7 bases in the middle. The CDR3 runs to 12 residues. CDR3 nucleotide sequence: TGCAGCGTTGGTGACGGTAACTATGGCTACACCTTC. This codes for CSVGDGNYGYTF.

V gene TRBV7-9 combines with J gene TRBJ2-6; D could derive from TRBD1 or TRBD2 (6 bases each). The length of the CDR3 is 15 residues. V was cut by 5 bases and J by 3 bases, with 11 bases left in between. Per germline, CDR1 SEHNR and CDR2 FQNEAQ (reference sequence). The CDR3: CASSKGGNGANVLTF. CDR3 in DNA: TGTGCCAGCAGCAAAGGGGGGAATGGGGCCAACGTCCTGACTTTC. The variable domain in full, with the rest retrieved from reference TRBV7-9 and TRBJ2-6, is DTGVSQNPRHKITKRGQNVTFRCDPISEHNRLYWYRQTLGQGPEFLTYFQNEAQLEKSRLLSDRFSAERPKGSFSTLEIQRTEQGDSAMYLCASSKGGNGANVLTFGAGSRLTVL.

The chain recombines TRBV7-2 with TRBJ1-6; D gene uncertain. This CDR3 contains 16 residues. V was pared by 5 bases and J by 6 bases, with 17 bases between. Germline CDR1 reads SGHTA; CDR2 reads FQGNSA. Here the CDR3 reads CASSLGRQVFNSPLHF. The CDR3, as DNA: TGTGCCAGCAGCCTGGGCAGACAAGTCTTTAATTCACCCCTCCACTTT. The full variable domain, in which reference TRBV7-2 and TRBJ1-6 provide the parts outside the CDR3, is GAGVSQSPSNKVTEKGKDVELRCDPISGHTALYWYRQSLGQGLEFLIYFQGNSAPDKSGLPSDRFSAERTGGSVSTLTIQRTQQEDSAVYLCASSLGRQVFNSPLHFGNGTRLTVT.

This clone was counted a few times. This rearrangement joins TRBV19 to TRBJ2-1, with 10 bases identical to TRBD1. This CDR3 contains 12 residues. Per germline, CDR1 LNHDA and CDR2 SQIVND (reference sequence). With 9 bases clipped from V and 8 bases from J, the junction kept 4 bases outside the gene matches. The CDR3 DNA is TGTGCCAGCTCGACAGGGGGCCATGAGCAGTTCTTC. As protein: CASSTGGHEQFF.

The chain couples TRBV7-3 to TRBJ2-2, with 8 bases lining up with TRBD2. Germline V gene lookup returns CDR1 SGHTA and CDR2 FQGTGA. CDR3 length: 17 amino acids. V lost 3 bases, J lost 7 bases, and 13 bases stayed unmatched. The DNA for the CDR3 is TGTGCCAGCAGCTTTGGAGGGCTAGCGGGCGGTCACGGGGAGCTGTTTTTT. This gives the protein CASSFGGLAGGHGELFF. The full variable domain, rest sourced from reference TRBV7-3 and TRBJ2-2, is GAGVSQTPSNKVTEKGKYVELRCDPISGHTALYWYRQSLGQGPEFLIYFQGTGAADDSGLPNDRFFAVRPEGSVSTLKIQRTERGDSAVYLCASSFGGLAGGHGELFFGEGSRLTVL.

This chain uses TRBV4-2 with TRBJ1-2; D perhaps matches TRBD1 (6 bases). CDR1 and CDR2 (germline): LGHNA, YNFKEQ. Deletions cut 1 base from V and 2 bases from J, with 11 bases between. This CDR3 has 15 residues. CDR3 protein: CASSQALGQNYGYTF. In DNA, the CDR3 is TGTGCCAGCAGCCAAGCCTTAGGACAGAACTATGGCTACACCTTC.

This clone appeared a single time. The chain employs TRBV9 and TRBJ1-1; D remains unclear. The V end lost 3 bases, the J end lost 4 bases, and 13 bases lay between the germline ends. Germline assignment: CDR1 SGDLS and CDR2 YYNGEE. This CDR3 region has 14 residues. The CDR3 nucleotides are TGTGCCAGCAGCGGACGGACGGTGGGCACTGAAGCTTTCTTT. Translation gives CASSGRTVGTEAFF.

The rearrangement joins TRBV5-1 to TRBJ2-7; 11 bases are shared with TRBD2. With V trimmed by 4 bases and J by 9 bases, 6 bases remained unmatched. CDR3 length: 13 residues. Germline V gene data show CDR1 as SGHRS and CDR2 as YFSETQ. The CDR3 sequence is CASSPTSGGGQYF. The CDR3 DNA reads as TGCGCCAGCAGCCCCACTAGCGGGGGAGGGCAGTACTTC.

The genes are TRBV7-2 and TRBJ1-4; D uncertain. Germline V gene lookup returns CDR1 SGHTA and CDR2 FQGNSA. CDR3 length: 15 residues. Trimming pared 2 bases from V and 8 bases from J, leaving 15 bases between. This CDR3 reads CASSLRGDLVEKLFF. As DNA, the CDR3 is TGTGCCAGCAGCTTACGTGGAGACTTAGTAGAAAAACTGTTTTTT.

This chain joins TRBV7-9 and TRBJ1-2; D uncertain. The CDR3 loop spans 14 amino acids. Germline V gene sequence: CDR1 SEHNR, CDR2 FQNEAQ (reference sequence). The V and J ends lost 1 base and 5 bases respectively, with 11 bases between them. The CDR3 reads CASSLVGSLYGYTF. In DNA, the CDR3 is TGTGCCAGCAGCTTAGTCGGTAGCTTGTATGGCTACACCTTC.

V gene TRBV4-2 combines with J gene TRBJ1-2, with a possible D match to TRBD1 (5 bases). V lost 4 bases to trimming and J lost 8 bases, with 17 bases between them. The CDR3 sequence is 14 residues long. Per the germline V gene, CDR1 is LGHNA and CDR2 is YNFKEQ. CDR3 bases: TGTGCCAGCAGCCCGTTCTTGGGGGTTGAGGGCTACACCTTC. Its protein product is CASSPFLGVEGYTF.

CDR3 amino acids: CASSALRFTGELFF. Here the CDR3 DNA reads TGTGCCAGCAGCGCCCTCCGTTTCACCGGGGAGCTGTTTTTT. J is TRBJ2-2 and V is TRBV9; D ambiguous. Germline V gene lookup returns CDR1 SGDLS and CDR2 YYNGEE. V lost 3 bases and J lost 4, with 10 bases in between. The CDR3 contains 14 residues.

Only a few counts were recorded for this clone. V is TRBV7-9 and J is TRBJ1-4; D unclear. The V gene lost 5 bases and the J gene lost 8 bases, with 12 bases spanning the gap. The germline V gene has CDR1 SEHNR and CDR2 FQNEAQ (reference sequence). The CDR3 extends over 13 amino acids. CDR3 DNA sequence: TGTGCCAGCAGCCTCTCACAGCAGGAAAAACTGTTTTTT. It yields the protein CASSLSQQEKLFF.

The chain employs TRBV19 and TRBJ1-6; 9 nucleotides line up with TRBD1. This CDR3 is built from 15 residues. The trim removed 9 bases at V and 8 bases at J, leaving 11 bases unmatched. From germline, CDR1 is LNHDA and CDR2 SQIVND (reference sequence). This chain's CDR3 is CASHPLDRGDSPLHF. CDR3 DNA: TGTGCCAGCCACCCCCTCGACAGGGGGGATTCACCCCTCCACTTT.

This rearrangement joins TRBV19 to TRBJ1-5, with TRBD1 as a possible D gene (5 bases). V dropped 8 bases and J dropped 6 bases, with 17 bases sitting between them. The CDR3 loop spans 14 amino acids. CDR1 LNHDA and CDR2 SQIVND come from the germline V gene (reference sequence). The CDR3 DNA reads as TGTGCCAGTGGGACCATCCACGGGGTTCAGCCCCAGCATTTT. This codes for CASGTIHGVQPQHF.

This clone turned up a few times. The chain employs TRBV10-3 and TRBJ2-5; TRBD1 aligns across 7 bases. The trim removed 2 bases at V and 4 bases at J, leaving 4 bases unmatched. Germline lookup yields CDR1 ENHRY and CDR2 SYGVKD. CDR3 length: 14 amino acids. DNA for the CDR3: TGTGCCATCAGTGAGGGACAGGTCCCAGAGACCCAGTACTTC. Protein sequence: CAISEGQVPETQYF.

The V call is TRBV4-3, the J call TRBJ1-3; 7 bases are a match to TRBD1. CDR3 length equals 14 residues. Per germline, CDR1 LGHNA and CDR2 YSLEER. The V and J ends lost 5 bases and 4 bases, in that order; junction bases with no gene match: 5. DNA of the CDR3: TGCGCCAGCAGCGCGACAGGGTTAGGAAACACCATATATTTT. Translation: CASSATGLGNTIYF.

This rearrangement joins TRBV14 to TRBJ2-7; D is ambiguous. V lost 0 bases and J lost 6, with 6 bases in between. The CDR3 has 12 residues. Germline V gene sequence: CDR1 SGHDN, CDR2 FVKESK. The CDR3, as DNA: TGTGCCAGCAGCCAAGAGTATTTCGAGCAGTACTTC. Amino acid sequence: CASSQEYFEQYF.